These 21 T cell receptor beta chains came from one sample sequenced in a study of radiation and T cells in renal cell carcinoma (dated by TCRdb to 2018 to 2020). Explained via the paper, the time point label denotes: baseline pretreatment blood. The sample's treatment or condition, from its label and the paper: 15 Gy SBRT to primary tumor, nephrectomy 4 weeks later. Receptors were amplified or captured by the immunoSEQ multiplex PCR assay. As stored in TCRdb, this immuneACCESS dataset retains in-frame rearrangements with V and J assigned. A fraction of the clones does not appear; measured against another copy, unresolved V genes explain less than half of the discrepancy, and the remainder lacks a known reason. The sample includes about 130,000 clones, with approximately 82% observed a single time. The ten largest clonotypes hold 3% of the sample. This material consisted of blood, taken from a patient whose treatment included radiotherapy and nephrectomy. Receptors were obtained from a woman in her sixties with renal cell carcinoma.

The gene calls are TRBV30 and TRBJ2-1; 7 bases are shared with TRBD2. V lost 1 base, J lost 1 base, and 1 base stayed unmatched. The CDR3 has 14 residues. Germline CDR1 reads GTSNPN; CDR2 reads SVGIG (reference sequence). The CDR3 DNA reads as TGTGCCTGGAGTGGGGACTATTCCTACAATGAGCAGTTCTTC. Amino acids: CAWSGDYSYNEQFF.

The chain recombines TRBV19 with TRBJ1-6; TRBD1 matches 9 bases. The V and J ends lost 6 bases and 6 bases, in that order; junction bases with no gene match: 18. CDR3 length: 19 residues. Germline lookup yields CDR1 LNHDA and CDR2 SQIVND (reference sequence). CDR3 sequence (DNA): TGTGCCAGTAGAGGAACCCGGACAGGGGCCGCGTATCGTAATTCACCCCTCCACTTT. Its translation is CASRGTRTGAAYRNSPLHF.

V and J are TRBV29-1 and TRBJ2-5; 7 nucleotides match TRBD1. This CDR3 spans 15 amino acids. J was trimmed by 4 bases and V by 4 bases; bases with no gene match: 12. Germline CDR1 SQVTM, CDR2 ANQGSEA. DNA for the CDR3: TGCAGCGTTGCTTCCTCAGGGGGAAGGGGAGAGACCCAGTACTTC. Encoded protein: CSVASSGGRGETQYF.

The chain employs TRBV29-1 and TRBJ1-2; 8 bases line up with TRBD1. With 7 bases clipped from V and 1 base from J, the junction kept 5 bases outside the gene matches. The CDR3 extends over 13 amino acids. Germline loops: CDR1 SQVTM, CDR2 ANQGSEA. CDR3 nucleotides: TGCAGCGCTTGGACAGGGAGTAACTATGGCTACACCTTC. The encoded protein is CSAWTGSNYGYTF.

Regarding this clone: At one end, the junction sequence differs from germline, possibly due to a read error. The CDR3 reads CARSKSWGNTEAFF. For the CDR3, the DNA is TGTGCCCGGAGTAAAAGTTGGGGGAACACTGAAGCTTTCTTT. The rearrangement uses TRBV30 and TRBJ1-1; D ambiguous. CDR1 is GTSNPN and CDR2 is SVGIG in the germline V gene (reference sequence). The CDR3 totals 14 residues.

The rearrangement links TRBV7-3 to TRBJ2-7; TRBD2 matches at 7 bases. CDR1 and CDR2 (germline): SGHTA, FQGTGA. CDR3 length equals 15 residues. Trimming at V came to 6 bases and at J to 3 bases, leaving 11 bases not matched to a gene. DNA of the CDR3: TGTGCCAGCAGTCAAATTCCGGGACTACGCTACGAGCAGTACTTC. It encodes CASSQIPGLRYEQYF.

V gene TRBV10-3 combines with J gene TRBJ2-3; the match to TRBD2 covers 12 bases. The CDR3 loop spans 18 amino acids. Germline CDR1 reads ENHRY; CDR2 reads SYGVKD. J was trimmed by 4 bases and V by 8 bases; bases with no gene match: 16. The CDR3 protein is CAIGEPSGGAFDPDTQYF. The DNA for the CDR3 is TGTGCCATCGGGGAGCCTAGCGGGGGGGCTTTTGACCCAGATACGCAGTATTTT.

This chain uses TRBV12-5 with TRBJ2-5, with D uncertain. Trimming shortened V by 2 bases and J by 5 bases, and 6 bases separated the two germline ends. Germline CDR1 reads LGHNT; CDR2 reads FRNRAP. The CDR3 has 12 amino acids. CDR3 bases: TGTGCTAGTGGTTTGTCAATGGAGACCCAGTACTTC. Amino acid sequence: CASGLSMETQYF.

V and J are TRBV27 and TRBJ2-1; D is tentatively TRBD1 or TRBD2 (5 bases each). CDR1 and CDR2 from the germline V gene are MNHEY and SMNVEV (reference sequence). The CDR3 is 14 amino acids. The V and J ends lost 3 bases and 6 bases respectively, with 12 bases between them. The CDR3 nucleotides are TGTGCCAGCAGTTTTAGGGGAGATTCCAATGAGCAGTTCTTC. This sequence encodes CASSFRGDSNEQFF.

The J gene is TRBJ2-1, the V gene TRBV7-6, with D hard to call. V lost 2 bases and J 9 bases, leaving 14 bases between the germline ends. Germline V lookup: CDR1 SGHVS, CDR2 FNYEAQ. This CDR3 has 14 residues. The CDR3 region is CASSLSGDPAEQFF. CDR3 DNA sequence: TGTGCCAGCAGCTTAAGTGGTGACCCGGCTGAGCAGTTCTTC.

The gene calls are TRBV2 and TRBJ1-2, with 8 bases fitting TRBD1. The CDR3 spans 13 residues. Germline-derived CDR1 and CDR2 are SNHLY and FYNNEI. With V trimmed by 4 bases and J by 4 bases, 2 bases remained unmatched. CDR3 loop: CASSATGGYGYTF. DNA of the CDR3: TGTGCCAGCAGTGCCACAGGGGGCTATGGCTACACCTTC.

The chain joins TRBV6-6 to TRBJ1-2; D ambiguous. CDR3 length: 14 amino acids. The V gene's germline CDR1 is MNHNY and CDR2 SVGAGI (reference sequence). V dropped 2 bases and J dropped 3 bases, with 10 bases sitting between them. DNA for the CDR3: TGTGCCAGCAGTTACGCGCCAGGTTACTATGGCTACACCTTC. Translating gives CASSYAPGYYGYTF.

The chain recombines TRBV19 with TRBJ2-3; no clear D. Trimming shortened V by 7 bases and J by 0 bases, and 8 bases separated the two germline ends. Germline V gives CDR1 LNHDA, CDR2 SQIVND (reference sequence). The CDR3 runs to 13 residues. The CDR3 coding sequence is TGTGCCAGTAAGATCTCGAGCACAGATACGCAGTATTTT. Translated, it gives CASKISSTDTQYF.

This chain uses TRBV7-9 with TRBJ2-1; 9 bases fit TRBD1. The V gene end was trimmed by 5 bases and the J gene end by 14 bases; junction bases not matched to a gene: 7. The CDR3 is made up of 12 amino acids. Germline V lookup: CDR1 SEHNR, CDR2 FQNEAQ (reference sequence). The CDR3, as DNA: TGTGCCAGCAGCGCGGGACAGGGAGGAAAGTTCTTC. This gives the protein CASSAGQGGKFF.

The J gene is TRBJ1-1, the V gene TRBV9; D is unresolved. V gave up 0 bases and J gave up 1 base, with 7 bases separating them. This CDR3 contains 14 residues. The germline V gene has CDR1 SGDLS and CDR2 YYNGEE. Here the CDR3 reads CASSVEGRNTEAFF. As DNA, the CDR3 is TGTGCCAGCAGCGTAGAAGGGAGGAACACTGAAGCTTTCTTT.

The chain's CDR3 is CASSVLVSGANVLTF. The CDR3 DNA is TGTGCCAGCAGCGTCTTAGTTTCTGGGGCCAACGTCCTGACTTTC. The chain recombines TRBV9 with TRBJ2-6; no clear D. The germline V gene encodes CDR1 SGDLS and CDR2 YYNGEE. V lost 2 bases, J lost 1 base, and 7 bases lay in between. This CDR3 comprises 15 residues.

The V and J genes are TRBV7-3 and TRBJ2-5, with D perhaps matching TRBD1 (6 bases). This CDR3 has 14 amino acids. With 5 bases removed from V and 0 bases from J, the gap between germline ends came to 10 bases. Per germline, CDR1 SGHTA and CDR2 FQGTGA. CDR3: CASSQDSYQETQYF. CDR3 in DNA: TGTGCCAGCAGCCAGGACAGCTACCAAGAGACCCAGTACTTC.

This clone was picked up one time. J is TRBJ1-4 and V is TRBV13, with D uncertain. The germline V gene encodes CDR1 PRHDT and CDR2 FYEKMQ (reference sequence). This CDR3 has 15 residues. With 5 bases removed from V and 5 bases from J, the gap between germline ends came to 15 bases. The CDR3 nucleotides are TGTGCCAGCAGCGTGTCGGAGGTGGGCAATGAAAAACTGTTTTTT. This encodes CASSVSEVGNEKLFF.

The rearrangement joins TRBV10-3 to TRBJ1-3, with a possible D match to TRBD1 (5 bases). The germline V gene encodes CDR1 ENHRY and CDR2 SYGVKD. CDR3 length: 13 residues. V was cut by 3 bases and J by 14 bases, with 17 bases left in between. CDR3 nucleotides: TGTGCCATCAGTGAAATTGGGGCCCTTCCCCTATATTTT. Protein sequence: CAISEIGALPLYF.

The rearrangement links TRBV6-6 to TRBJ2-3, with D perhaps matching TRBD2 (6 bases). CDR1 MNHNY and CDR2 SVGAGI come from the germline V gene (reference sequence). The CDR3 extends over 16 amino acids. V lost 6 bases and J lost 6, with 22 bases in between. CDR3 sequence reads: CASSQPPGVGGDTQYF. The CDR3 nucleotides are TGTGCCAGCAGCCAACCCCCGGGGGTCGGAGGGGATACGCAGTATTTT.

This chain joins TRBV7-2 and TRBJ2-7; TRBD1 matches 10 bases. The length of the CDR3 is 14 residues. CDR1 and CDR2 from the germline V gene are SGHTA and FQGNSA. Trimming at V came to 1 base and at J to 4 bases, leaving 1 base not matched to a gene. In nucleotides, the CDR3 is TGTGCCAGCAGCTTAGGGGACAGGGGTTACGAGCAGTACTTC. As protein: CASSLGDRGYEQYF.